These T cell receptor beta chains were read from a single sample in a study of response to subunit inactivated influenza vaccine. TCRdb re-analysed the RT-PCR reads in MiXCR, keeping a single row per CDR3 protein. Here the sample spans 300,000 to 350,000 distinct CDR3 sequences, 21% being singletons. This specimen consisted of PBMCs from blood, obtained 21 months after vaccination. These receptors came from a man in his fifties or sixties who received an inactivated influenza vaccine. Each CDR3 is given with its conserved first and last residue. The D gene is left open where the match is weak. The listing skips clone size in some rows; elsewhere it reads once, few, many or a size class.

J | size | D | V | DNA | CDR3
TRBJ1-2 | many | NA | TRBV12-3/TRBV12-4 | TGTGCCAGCAGTTTAGCGTTAAGGGGGACTGGCTACACCTTC | CASSLALRGTGYTF
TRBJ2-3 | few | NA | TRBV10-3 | TGTGCCATCAGTGACGTGGACACAGATACGCAGTATTTT | CAISDVDTDTQYF
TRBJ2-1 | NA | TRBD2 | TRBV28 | TGTGCCAGCAGTTTATTTCCTAGCGGTGAGCAGTTCTTC | CASSLFPSGEQFF
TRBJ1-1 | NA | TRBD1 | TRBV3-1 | TGTGCCAGCAGCCAAGTCCCACAGGGGGCATACACTGAAGCTTTCTTT | CASSQVPQGAYTEAFF
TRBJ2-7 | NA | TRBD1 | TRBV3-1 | TGTGCCAGCAGCCAGACAGGGTGGGACTACGAGCAGTACTTC | CASSQTGWDYEQYF
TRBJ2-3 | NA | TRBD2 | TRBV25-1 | TGTGCCAGCAGTGAAATGACTAGCGGGAGACAAGATACGCAGTATTTT | CASSEMTSGRQDTQYF
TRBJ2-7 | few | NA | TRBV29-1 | TGCAGCGTTGAAGTAAAGGGATTCGATTACGAGCAGTACTTC | CSVEVKGFDYEQYF
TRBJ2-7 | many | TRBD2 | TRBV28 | TGTGCCAGCAGTTTAAGCGGGGGGACCTACGAGCAGTACTTC | CASSLSGGTYEQYF
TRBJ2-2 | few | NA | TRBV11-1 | TGTGCCAGCAGCTTAGCGGGACACGACACCGGGGAGCTGTTTTTT | CASSLAGHDTGELFF
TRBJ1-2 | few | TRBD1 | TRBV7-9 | TGTGCCAGCAGCCGATTTGGGACAGGGGACCGCTATGGCTACACCTTC | CASSRFGTGDRYGYTF
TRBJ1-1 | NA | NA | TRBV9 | TGTGCCAGCAGCGGAGGCAGGTGGACTGAAGCTTTCTTT | CASSGGRWTEAFF
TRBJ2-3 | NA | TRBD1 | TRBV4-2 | TGTGCCAGCAGCCAAGAAAGACAGGGGGTTACGCAGTATTTT | CASSQERQGVTQYF
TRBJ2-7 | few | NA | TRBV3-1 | TGTGCCAGCAGCCCTCTGGGCGGCGAGCAGTACTTC | CASSPLGGEQYF
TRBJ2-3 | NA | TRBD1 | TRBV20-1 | TGCAGTGCTCGCGGGGACAGGGATTACACAGATACGCAGTATTTT | CSARGDRDYTDTQYF
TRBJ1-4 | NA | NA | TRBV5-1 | TGCGCCAGCAGCTTTAGGAGAGCAACTAATGAAAAACTGTTTTTT | CASSFRRATNEKLFF
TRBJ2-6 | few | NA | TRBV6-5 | TGTGCCAGCAGTTCCGGGACTTTGGGGGCCAACGTCCTGACTTTC | CASSSGTLGANVLTF
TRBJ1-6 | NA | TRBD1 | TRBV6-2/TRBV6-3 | TGTGCCAGCACGACAGGGACATGGGCTTCACCCCTCCACTTT | CASTTGTWASPLHF
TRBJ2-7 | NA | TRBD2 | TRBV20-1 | TGCAGTGCTCCTTCCCGGACTAGCGGAAACGAGCAGTACTTC | CSAPSRTSGNEQYF
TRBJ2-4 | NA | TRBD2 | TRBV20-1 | TGCAGTGCTAGAGCGAGACTAGCGGGAACCATTCAGTACTTC | CSARARLAGTIQYF
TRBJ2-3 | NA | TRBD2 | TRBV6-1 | TGTGCCAGCAGGGGACTAGCGGGAGCAGATACGCAGTATTTT | CASRGLAGADTQYF
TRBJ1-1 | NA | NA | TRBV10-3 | TGTGCCATCAGTGAACCTTCAGGGAGAGCTTTCTTT | CAISEPSGRAFF
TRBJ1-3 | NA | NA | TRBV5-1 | TGCGCCAGCAGCTCCCCGGCAGGGGACTTCTCTGGAAACACCATATATTTT | CASSSPAGDFSGNTIYF
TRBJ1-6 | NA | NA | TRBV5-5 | TGTGCCAGCAGCTCAACAGGGATTTTCTTCAATTCACCCCTCCACTTT | CASSSTGIFFNSPLHF
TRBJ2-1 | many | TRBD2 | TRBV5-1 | TGCGCCAGCAGCGGACCAGGGACTAGCGGGAGTAGGTCCTACAATGAGCAGTTCTTC | CASSGPGTSGSRSYNEQFF
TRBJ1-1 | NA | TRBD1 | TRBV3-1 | TGTGCCAGCAGCCCGCTTAGGGACAGATGGAACACTGAAGCTTTCTTT | CASSPLRDRWNTEAFF
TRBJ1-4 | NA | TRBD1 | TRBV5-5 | TGTGCCAGCAGCTTGTTATTTGGGACAGGCGAAAAACTGTTTTTT | CASSLLFGTGEKLFF
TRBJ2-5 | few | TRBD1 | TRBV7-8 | TGTGCCAGCAGCCCCCACTCGACAGGGAAAGAGACCCAGTACTTC | CASSPHSTGKETQYF
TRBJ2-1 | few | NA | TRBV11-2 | TGTGCCAGCAGCTCCCCTCGAACGCCAAAGCAGTTCTTC | CASSSPRTPKQFF
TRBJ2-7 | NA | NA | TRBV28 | TGTGCCAGCAGACAAGCGTCGAGCTCCTACGAGCAGTACTTC | CASRQASSSYEQYF
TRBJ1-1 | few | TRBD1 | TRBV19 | TGTGCCAGCCGTTTCTCGGGACAGGGATTAAGCGCTGAAGCTTTCTTT | CASRFSGQGLSAEAFF
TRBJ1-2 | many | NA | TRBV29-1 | TGCAGCGTTGGAGGGAACGCCCTCTATGGCTACACCTTC | CSVGGNALYGYTF
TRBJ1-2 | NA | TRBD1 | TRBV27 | TGTGCCAGCAGTGGGACAGGTTACGATGGCTACACCTTC | CASSGTGYDGYTF
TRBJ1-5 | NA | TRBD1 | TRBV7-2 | TGTGCCAGCAGCGCTAGACAGGGAGGGGGATATTTTGGCAATCAGCCCCAGCATTTT | CASSARQGGGYFGNQPQHF
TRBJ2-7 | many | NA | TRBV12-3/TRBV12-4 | TGTGCCAGCAGGAATGAGGAGGGAGGACCCTACGAGCAGTACTTC | CASRNEEGGPYEQYF
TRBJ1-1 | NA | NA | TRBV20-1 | TGCAGTGCAAAGGGGGGGTTCCCCAGCTGGGGGACTGAAGCTTTCTTT | CSAKGGFPSWGTEAFF
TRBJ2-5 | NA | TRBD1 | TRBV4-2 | TGTGCCAGCAGCCATGGGACAGGCGGTGGGGAGACCCAGTACTTC | CASSHGTGGGETQYF
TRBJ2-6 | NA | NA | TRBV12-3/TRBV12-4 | TGTGCCAGCAGTTTTTTAGGAGCCGCTTCGGCCAACGTCCTGACTTTC | CASSFLGAASANVLTF
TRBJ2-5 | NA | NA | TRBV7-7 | TGTGCCAGCAGCCCCCGGGACGCGTGGACCCAGTACTTC | CASSPRDAWTQYF
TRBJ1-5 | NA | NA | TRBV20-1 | TGCAGTGCTAGAGATCTAGATTATAGCAATCAGCCCCAGCATTTT | CSARDLDYSNQPQHF
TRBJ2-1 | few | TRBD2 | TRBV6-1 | TGTGCCAGCAGTGAAGGCGGGGGGCAGTTCTTC | CASSEGGGQFF
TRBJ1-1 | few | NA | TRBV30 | TGTGCCTGGATAGGGGAGAACACTGAAGCTTTCTTT | CAWIGENTEAFF
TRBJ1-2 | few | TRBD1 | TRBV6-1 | TGTGCCAGCAGCAAAGGGACAGGGTCGTTTGGCTACACCTTC | CASSKGTGSFGYTF
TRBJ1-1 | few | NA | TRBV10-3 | TGTGCCATCTCAGAGAACACTGAAGCTTTCTTT | CAISENTEAFF
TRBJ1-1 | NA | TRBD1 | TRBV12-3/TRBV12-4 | TGTGCCAGCAGCAGGGGGGTCCGACAGGCTAGCACTGAAGCTTTCTTT | CASSRGVRQASTEAFF
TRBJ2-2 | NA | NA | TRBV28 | TGTGCCAGCAGGAGGACGACGGCCGGGGAGCTGTTTTTT | CASRRTTAGELFF
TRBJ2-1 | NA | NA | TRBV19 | TGTGCCAGTAGTACACGTTTCCAGAATGAGCAGTTCTTC | CASSTRFQNEQFF
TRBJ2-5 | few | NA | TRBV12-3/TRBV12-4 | TGTGCCAGCAGTGGAATGTGGACGGGGGAGACCCAGTACTTC | CASSGMWTGETQYF
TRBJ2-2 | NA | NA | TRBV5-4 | TGTGCCAGCAGCTTGTCCCCTGCTACCCTCACCGGGGAGCTGTTTTTT | CASSLSPATLTGELFF
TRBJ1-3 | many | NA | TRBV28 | TGTGCCAGCAGGGCTGGAACCTCTGGAAACACCATATATTTT | CASRAGTSGNTIYF
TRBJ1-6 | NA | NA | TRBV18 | TGTGCCAGCTCACCCACGACAGTCGGGGATTCACCCCTCCACTTT | CASSPTTVGDSPLHF